Listed below are T cell receptor beta chains from one sample, sequenced in a study of T-cell reconstitution after alpha-beta-depleted transplantation in children. TCRdb ran MiXCR on the PCR reads and lists one entry per CDR3 protein. The sample lists approximately 270,000 distinct CDR3 sequences; roughly 25% were seen once. The source material was PBMCs, mostly from graft donor cells, sampled 360 days after TCRalphabeta/CD19-depleted stem cell transplant. These receptors were obtained from a female patient aged 2-15 years who had a stem cell transplant for congenital amegakaryocytic thrombocytopenia, so the T cells may come from the graft donor. Each CDR3 is given with its conserved first and last residue. The D gene is left open where the match is weak. The size entry is marked missing in some rows and otherwise reads once, few, many or a size class.

d_gene	v_gene	j_gene	abundance	len	CDR3aa	CDR3nt
.	TRBV5-1	TRBJ1-1	few	12	CASSPEGSEAFF	TGCGCCAGCAGCCCGGAGGGTAGTGAAGCTTTCTTT
.	TRBV4-1	TRBJ2-7	.	14	CASSQAGGLGEQYF	TGCGCCAGCAGCCAAGCAGGAGGATTGGGCGAGCAGTACTTC
.	TRBV24-1	TRBJ2-1	many	15	CATSVGPPVNNEQFF	TGTGCCACCAGTGTAGGACCGCCTGTTAACAATGAGCAGTTCTTC
TRBD2	TRBV6-5	TRBJ2-1	few	18	CASSYYPTSGSSYNEQFF	TGTGCCAGCAGTTACTATCCCACTAGCGGGAGCTCCTACAATGAGCAGTTCTTC
.	TRBV3-1	TRBJ1-2	few	14	CASSPLLANYGYTF	TGTGCCAGCAGCCCCCTCTTAGCTAACTATGGCTACACCTTC
TRBD1	TRBV7-6	TRBJ2-5	.	14	CASSFGTVQETQYF	TGTGCCAGCAGCTTCGGGACAGTTCAAGAGACCCAGTACTTC
.	TRBV12-3/TRBV12-4	TRBJ1-1	few	15	CASGEGWGAHTEAFF	TGTGCCAGCGGGGAGGGCTGGGGGGCACATACTGAAGCTTTCTTT
.	TRBV12-3/TRBV12-4	TRBJ2-1	.	13	CASSLRPNNEQFF	TGTGCCAGCAGTTTAAGGCCGAACAATGAGCAGTTCTTC
.	TRBV12-3/TRBV12-4	TRBJ2-1	.	12	CASRSLRDEQFF	TGTGCCAGCAGATCCTTGAGGGATGAGCAGTTCTTC
.	TRBV6-1	TRBJ2-3	.	13	CASPKRGTDTQYF	TGTGCCAGTCCGAAAAGGGGTACAGATACGCAGTATTTT
TRBD2	TRBV20-1	TRBJ2-7	few	16	CSASHVRLSGSEEQYF	TGCAGTGCTAGTCACGTCAGACTAAGCGGGAGTGAAGAGCAGTACTTC
.	TRBV10-3	TRBJ1-1	.	16	CAISESKKAQNTEAFF	TGTGCCATCAGTGAGTCGAAGAAAGCCCAGAACACTGAAGCTTTCTTT
TRBD1	TRBV2	TRBJ2-6	.	17	CASSEPSGGRGANVLTF	TGTGCCAGCAGTGAACCGTCAGGGGGCAGAGGGGCCAACGTCCTGACTTTC
.	TRBV25-1	TRBJ1-5	few	13	CASSGTGYQPQHF	TGTGCCAGCAGTGGAACAGGGTATCAGCCCCAGCATTTT
TRBD2	TRBV3-1	TRBJ2-7	many	15	CASSQGLANNYEQYF	TGTGCCAGCAGCCAAGGACTAGCGAACAACTACGAGCAGTACTTC
.	TRBV18	TRBJ2-1	many	16	CASSPQRGSGGNEQFF	TGTGCCAGCTCACCTCAGCGGGGATCAGGGGGGAATGAGCAGTTCTTC
TRBD2	TRBV27	TRBJ2-3	few	17	CASSLSTGRGGTDTQYF	TGTGCCAGCAGTTTATCGACCGGGCGGGGGGGCACAGATACGCAGTATTTT
.	TRBV4-2	TRBJ2-2	.	16	CASSEPPLLNTGELFF	TGTGCCAGCAGCGAACCCCCACTACTGAACACCGGGGAGCTGTTTTTT
.	TRBV7-2	TRBJ2-5	few	13	CASSLVVRETQYF	TGTGCCAGCAGCTTAGTAGTACGAGAGACCCAGTACTTC
.	TRBV12-3/TRBV12-4	TRBJ1-1	many	12	CASRGWNTEAFF	TGTGCCAGCAGGGGATGGAACACTGAAGCTTTCTTT
.	TRBV30	TRBJ1-1	few	15	CAWSVRKEMNTEAFF	TGTGCCTGGAGTGTACGGAAAGAAATGAACACTGAAGCTTTCTTT
TRBD1	TRBV12-3/TRBV12-4	TRBJ2-7	.	14	CASSSHPGGWEQYF	TGTGCCAGCAGTTCCCACCCAGGGGGCTGGGAGCAGTACTTC
.	TRBV20-1	TRBJ1-2	.	15	CSARNRQNPNYGYTF	TGCAGTGCTAGAAATCGGCAGAATCCTAACTATGGCTACACCTTC
.	TRBV12-3/TRBV12-4	TRBJ2-7	.	13	CASSFSLDYEQYF	TGTGCCAGCAGTTTTAGCCTAGATTACGAGCAGTACTTC
.	TRBV20-1	TRBJ2-3	few	15	CSASELSGPEDTQYF	TGCAGTGCTAGCGAGCTTAGCGGTCCGGAAGATACGCAGTATTTT
TRBD1	TRBV30	TRBJ2-7	.	13	CACLGQKSYEQYF	TGTGCCTGCCTGGGACAGAAGTCCTACGAGCAGTACTTC
.	TRBV5-1	TRBJ1-6	.	14	CASSLGRVNSPLHF	TGCGCCAGCAGCTTGGGCAGGGTTAATTCACCCCTCCACTTT
TRBD1	TRBV11-2	TRBJ2-1	once	15	CASSLDRGTYNEQFF	TGTGCCAGCAGCTTGGACAGGGGCACCTACAATGAGCAGTTCTTC
.	TRBV28	TRBJ2-7	once	11	CASRQQGVQYF	TGTGCCAGCAGGCAGCAGGGTGTGCAGTACTTC
TRBD1	TRBV3-1	TRBJ1-1	.	16	CASSKGTGRLGTEAFF	TGTGCCAGCAGCAAAGGGACAGGGCGACTAGGCACTGAAGCTTTCTTT
.	TRBV6-6	TRBJ2-2	.	12	CASEVAGGELFF	TGTGCCAGTGAGGTTGCGGGCGGGGAGCTGTTTTTT
TRBD1	TRBV10-3	TRBJ2-1	.	14	CAISESRGQGHKFF	TGTGCCATCAGTGAGTCTAGGGGACAGGGTCATAAGTTCTTC
.	TRBV3-1	TRBJ1-4	.	15	CASSQDAQEDEKLFF	TGTGCCAGCAGCCAAGATGCACAGGAAGATGAAAAACTGTTTTTT
.	TRBV9	TRBJ1-5	few	13	CASSVDPAQPQHF	TGTGCCAGCAGCGTAGACCCGGCTCAGCCCCAGCATTTT
.	TRBV5-1	TRBJ1-4	few	14	CASSSRDTDEKLFF	TGCGCCAGCAGTTCCCGGGACACCGATGAAAAACTGTTTTTT
.	TRBV7-3	TRBJ2-2	.	14	CASGISVRSGELFF	TGTGCCAGCGGTATAAGTGTCAGATCCGGGGAGCTGTTTTTT